The clone carrying this TCR beta chain was observed once. During active infection, Seattle patients enrolled and were then monitored through disease. The table came from immunoSEQ multiplex PCR; TCRdb's copy has only in-frame clones and leaves some out. The repertoire holds under 450,000 clones, with approximately 86% as singletons. The sample belongs to a study of blood T cell repertoires in COVID-19. The J segment lost 2 bases and the V segment lost 0 bases, leaving 7 bases of the junction unmatched. The CDR3 spans 16 residues. Germline V gene lookup returns CDR1 SGHAT and CDR2 FQNNGV. This TCR was sampled from a woman aged 55-75 years with COVID-19, enrolled during active disease. The genes are TRBV11-2 and TRBJ2-7; 7 nucleotides match TRBD1. Sequencing used peripheral blood. The chain's CDR3 is CASSLDEGAPPYEQYF. Here the CDR3 DNA reads TGTGCCAGCAGCTTAGATGAGGGGGCGCCGCCCTACGAGCAGTACTTC.